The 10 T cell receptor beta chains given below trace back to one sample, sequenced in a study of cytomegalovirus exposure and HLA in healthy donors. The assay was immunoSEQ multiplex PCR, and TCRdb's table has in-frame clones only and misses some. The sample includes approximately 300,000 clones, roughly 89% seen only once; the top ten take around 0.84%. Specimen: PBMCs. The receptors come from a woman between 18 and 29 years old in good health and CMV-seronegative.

This chain's CDR3 is CAWNWGHGSNQPQHF. The CDR3, as DNA: TGTGCCTGGAATTGGGGGCATGGGAGCAATCAGCCCCAGCATTTT. V gene TRBV30 combines with J gene TRBJ1-5; TRBD1 is a possible D gene (6 bases). The germline gives CDR1 GTSNPN, CDR2 SVGIG (reference sequence). CDR3 length: 15 residues. V lost 4 bases, J lost 1 base, and 14 bases lay in between.

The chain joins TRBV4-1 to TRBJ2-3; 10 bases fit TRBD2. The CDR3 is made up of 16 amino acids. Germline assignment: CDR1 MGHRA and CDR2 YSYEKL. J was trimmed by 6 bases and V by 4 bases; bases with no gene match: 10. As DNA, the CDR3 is TGCGCCAGCAGCCCAGCTAGCGGGAGAGGCTTGGATACGCAGTATTTT. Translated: CASSPASGRGLDTQYF.

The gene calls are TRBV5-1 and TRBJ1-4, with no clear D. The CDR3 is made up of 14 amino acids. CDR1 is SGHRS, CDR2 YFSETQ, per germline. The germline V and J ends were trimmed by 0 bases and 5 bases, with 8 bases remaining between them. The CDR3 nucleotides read TGCGCCAGCAGCTTGGGGACTGTCAATGAAAAACTGTTTTTT. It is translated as CASSLGTVNEKLFF.

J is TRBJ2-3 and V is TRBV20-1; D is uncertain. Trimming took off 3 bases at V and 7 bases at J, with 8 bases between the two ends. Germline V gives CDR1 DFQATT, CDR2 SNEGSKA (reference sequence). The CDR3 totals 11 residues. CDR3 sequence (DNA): TGCAGTGCTAGGGGTACTAATACGCAGTATTTT. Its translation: CSARGTNTQYF.

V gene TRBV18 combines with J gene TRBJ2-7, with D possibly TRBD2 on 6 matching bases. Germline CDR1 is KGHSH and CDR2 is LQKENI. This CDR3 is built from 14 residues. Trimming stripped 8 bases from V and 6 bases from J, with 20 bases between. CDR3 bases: TGTGCCAGCGGAGGGTCAGGTACCCCCGCCGAGCAGTACTTC. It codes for CASGGSGTPAEQYF.

The CDR3 loop reads CSVGLPGTDNTEAFF. The CDR3 DNA sequence: TGCAGCGTGGGGTTACCCGGGACAGACAACACTGAAGCTTTCTTT. The V call is TRBV29-1, the J call TRBJ1-1, with 7 bases identical to TRBD1. Germline V gives CDR1 SQVTM, CDR2 ANQGSEA. CDR3 length equals 15 residues. Trimming cost V 6 bases and J 2 bases; bases outside gene matches: 12.

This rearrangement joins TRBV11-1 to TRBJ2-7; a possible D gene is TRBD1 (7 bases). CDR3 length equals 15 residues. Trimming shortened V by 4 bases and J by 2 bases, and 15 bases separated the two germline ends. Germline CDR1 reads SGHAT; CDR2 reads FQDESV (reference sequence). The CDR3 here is CASSWRDSGPYEQYF. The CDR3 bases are TGTGCCAGCAGCTGGCGGGACAGCGGGCCCTACGAGCAGTACTTC.

CDR3 nucleotides: TGTGCCAGCAGTGACTCGTGGCAGGGGGCTGCCAATGAGCAGTTCTTC. Translation: CASSDSWQGAANEQFF. This chain links TRBV6-4 with TRBJ2-1; 8 nucleotides align to TRBD1. V lost 0 bases and J lost 6; bases outside the gene matches: 7. CDR3 length: 16 residues. Germline V CDR1 and CDR2: MRHNA, SNTAGT.

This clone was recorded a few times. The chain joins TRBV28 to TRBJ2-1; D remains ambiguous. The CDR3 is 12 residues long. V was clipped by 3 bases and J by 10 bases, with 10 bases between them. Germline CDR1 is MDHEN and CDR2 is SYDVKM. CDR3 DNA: TGTGCCAGCAGTTTTTTGAGGCAGGAGCAGTTCTTC. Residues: CASSFLRQEQFF.

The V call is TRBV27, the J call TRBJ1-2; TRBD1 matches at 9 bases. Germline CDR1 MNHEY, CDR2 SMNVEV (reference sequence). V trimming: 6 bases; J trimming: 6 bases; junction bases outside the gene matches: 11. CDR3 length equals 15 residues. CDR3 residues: CASSAGQGRGDGYTF. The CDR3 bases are TGTGCCAGCAGCGCTGGACAGGGGAGGGGAGATGGCTACACCTTC.